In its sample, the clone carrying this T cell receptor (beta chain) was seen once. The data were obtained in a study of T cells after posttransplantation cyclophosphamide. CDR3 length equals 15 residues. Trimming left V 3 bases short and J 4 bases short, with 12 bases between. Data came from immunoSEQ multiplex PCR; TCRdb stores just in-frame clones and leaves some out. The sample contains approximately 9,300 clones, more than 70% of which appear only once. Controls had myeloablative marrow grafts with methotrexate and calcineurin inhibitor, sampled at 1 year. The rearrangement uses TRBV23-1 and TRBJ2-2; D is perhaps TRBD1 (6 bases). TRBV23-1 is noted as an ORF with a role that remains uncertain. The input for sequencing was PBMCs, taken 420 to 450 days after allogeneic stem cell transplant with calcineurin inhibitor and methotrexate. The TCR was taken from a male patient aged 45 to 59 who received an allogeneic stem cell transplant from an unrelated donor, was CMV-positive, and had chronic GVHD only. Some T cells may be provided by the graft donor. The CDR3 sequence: CASSQLGQLTGELFF. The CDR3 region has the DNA TGCGCCAGCAGTCAGCTCGGACAGCTCACCGGGGAGCTGTTTTTT.